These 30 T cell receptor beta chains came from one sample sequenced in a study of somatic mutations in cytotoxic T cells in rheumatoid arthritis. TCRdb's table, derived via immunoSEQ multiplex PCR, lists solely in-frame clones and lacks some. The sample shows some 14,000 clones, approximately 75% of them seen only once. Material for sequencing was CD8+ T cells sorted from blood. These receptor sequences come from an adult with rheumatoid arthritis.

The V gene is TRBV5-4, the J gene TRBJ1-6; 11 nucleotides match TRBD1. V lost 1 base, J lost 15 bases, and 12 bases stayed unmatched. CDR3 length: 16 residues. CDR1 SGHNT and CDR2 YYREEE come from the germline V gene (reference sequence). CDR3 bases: TGTGCCAGCAGCTTGAATGAAGGGACAGGGGGTTCGCTCCTCCACTTT. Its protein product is CASSLNEGTGGSLLHF.

The CDR3 reads CASSPGDSSNQPQHF. The DNA of the CDR3 is TGCGCCAGCAGCCCGGGGGATTCTAGCAATCAGCCCCAGCATTTT. This chain joins TRBV5-1 and TRBJ1-5, with D possibly being TRBD1 (5 bases). Germline CDR1 and CDR2: SGHRS and YFSETQ. The CDR3 spans 15 residues. The ends were cut back, 4 bases at V and 0 bases at J, with 11 bases in the middle.

CDR3 region: CASSLGGNTYEQYF. CDR3 in DNA: TGTGCCAGCAGCTTAGGCGGGAACACCTACGAGCAGTACTTC. This rearrangement joins TRBV11-2 to TRBJ2-7; maybe TRBD2 (6 bases). The CDR3 contains 14 residues. The V end lost 1 base, the J end lost 2 bases, and 9 bases lay between the germline ends. The germline V gene has CDR1 SGHAT and CDR2 FQNNGV.

In DNA form, the CDR3 reads TGTGCTAGTGGGGCTGGCACAGGCGAATTGGAGACCCAGTACTTC. Its protein is CASGAGTGELETQYF. This rearrangement joins TRBV12-5 to TRBJ2-5; D is perhaps TRBD1 (5 bases). V was trimmed by 6 bases and J by 5 bases, leaving 19 bases between them. Germline V gene sequence: CDR1 LGHNT, CDR2 FRNRAP. The CDR3 has 15 residues.

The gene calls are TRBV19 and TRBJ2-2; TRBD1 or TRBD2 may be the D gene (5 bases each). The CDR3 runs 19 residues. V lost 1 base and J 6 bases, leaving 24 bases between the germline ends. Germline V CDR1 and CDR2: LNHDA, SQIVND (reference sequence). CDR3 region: CASSIVLWGSGVDAGELFF. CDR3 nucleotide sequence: TGTGCCAGTAGTATAGTACTCTGGGGGAGCGGAGTCGACGCCGGGGAGCTGTTTTTT.

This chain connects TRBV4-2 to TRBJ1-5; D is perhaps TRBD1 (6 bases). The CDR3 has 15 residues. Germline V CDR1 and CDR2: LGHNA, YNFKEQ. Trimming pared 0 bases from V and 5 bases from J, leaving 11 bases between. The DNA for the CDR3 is TGTGCCAGCAGCCAAGAGAGGGGGGACGATCAGCCCCAGCATTTT. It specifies CASSQERGDDQPQHF.

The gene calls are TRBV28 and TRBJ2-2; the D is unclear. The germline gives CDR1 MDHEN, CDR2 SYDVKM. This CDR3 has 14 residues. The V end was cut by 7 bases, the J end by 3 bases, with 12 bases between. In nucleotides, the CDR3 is TGTGCCAGCATCCGGATCGGCCACACCGGGGAGCTGTTTTTT. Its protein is CASIRIGHTGELFF.

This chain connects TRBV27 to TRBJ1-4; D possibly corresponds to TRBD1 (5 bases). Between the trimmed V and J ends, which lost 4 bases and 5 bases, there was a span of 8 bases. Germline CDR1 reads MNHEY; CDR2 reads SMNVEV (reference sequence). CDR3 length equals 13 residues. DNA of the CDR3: TGTGCCAGCAGTTCTGAGGGGAATGAAAAACTGTTTTTT. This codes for CASSSEGNEKLFF.

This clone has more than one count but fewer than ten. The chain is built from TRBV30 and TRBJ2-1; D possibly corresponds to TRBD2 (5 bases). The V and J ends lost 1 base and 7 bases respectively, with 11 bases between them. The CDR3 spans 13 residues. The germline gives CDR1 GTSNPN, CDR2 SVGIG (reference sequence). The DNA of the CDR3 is TGTGCCTGGAGTGGGTTAGCGAGTAATGAGCAGTTCTTC. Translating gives CAWSGLASNEQFF.

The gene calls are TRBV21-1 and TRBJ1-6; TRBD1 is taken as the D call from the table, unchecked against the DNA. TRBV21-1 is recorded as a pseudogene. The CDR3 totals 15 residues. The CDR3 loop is CASTPGADYNSPLHF. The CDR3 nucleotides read TGTGCCAGCACCCCAGGGGCGGACTATAATTCACCCCTCCACTTT.

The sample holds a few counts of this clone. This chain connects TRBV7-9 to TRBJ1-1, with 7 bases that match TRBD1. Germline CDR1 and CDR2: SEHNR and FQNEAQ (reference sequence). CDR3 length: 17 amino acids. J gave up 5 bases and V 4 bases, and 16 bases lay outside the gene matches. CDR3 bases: TGTGCCAGCAGCTCGAACCGGGACAGCTATCGAGGGACTGAAGCTTTCTTT. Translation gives CASSSNRDSYRGTEAFF.

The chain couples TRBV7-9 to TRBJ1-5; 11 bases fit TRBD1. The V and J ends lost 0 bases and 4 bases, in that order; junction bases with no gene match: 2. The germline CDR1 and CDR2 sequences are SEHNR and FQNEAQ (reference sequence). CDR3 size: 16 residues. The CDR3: CASSLAGTGGNQPQHF. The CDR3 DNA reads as TGTGCCAGCAGCTTAGCCGGGACAGGGGGTAATCAGCCCCAGCATTTT.

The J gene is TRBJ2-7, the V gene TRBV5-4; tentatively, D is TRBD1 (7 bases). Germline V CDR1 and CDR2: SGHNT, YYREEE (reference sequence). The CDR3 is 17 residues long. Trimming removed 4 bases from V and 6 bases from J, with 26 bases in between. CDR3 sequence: CASSRDRWGPEEGEQYF. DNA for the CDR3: TGTGCCAGCAGCCGGGACAGATGGGGGCCCGAGGAGGGCGAGCAGTACTTC. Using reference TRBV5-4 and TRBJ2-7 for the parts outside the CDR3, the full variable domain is ETGVTQSPTHLIKTRGQQVTLRCSSQSGHNTVSWYQQALGQGPQFIFQYYREEENGRGNFPPRFSGLQFPNYSSELNVNALELDDSALYLCASSRDRWGPEEGEQYFGPGTRLTVT.

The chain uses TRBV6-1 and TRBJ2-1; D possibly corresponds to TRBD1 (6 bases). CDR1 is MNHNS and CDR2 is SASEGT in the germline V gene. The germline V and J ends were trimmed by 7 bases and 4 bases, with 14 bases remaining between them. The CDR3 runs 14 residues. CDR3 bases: TGTGCCAGCACGGGCAGGGGTGTTTACAATGAGCAGTTCTTC. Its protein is CASTGRGVYNEQFF.

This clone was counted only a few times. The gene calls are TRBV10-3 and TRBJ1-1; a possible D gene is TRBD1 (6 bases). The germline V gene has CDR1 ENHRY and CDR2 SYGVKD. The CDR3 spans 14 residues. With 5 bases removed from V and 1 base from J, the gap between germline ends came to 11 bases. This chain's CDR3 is CAISTGSQNTEAFF. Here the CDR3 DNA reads TGTGCCATCAGTACAGGGTCCCAGAACACTGAAGCTTTCTTT.

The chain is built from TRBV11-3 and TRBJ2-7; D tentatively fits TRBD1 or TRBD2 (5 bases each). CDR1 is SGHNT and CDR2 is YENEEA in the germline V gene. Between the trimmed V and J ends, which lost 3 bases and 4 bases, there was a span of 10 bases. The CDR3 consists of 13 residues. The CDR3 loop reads CASSFPGPYEQYF. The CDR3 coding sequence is TGTGCCAGCAGCTTTCCGGGGCCTTACGAGCAGTACTTC.

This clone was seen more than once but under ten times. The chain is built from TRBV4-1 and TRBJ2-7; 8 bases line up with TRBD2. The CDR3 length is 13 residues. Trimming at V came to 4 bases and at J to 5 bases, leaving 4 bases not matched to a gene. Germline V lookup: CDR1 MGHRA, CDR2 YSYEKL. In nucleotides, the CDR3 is TGCGCCAGCAGCCTGGGACTAGAGGACGAGCAGTACTTC. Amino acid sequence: CASSLGLEDEQYF.

This chain's CDR3 is CASSLGPTGTSGGANEQFF. In nucleotides, the CDR3 is TGCGCCAGCAGCTTGGGACCAACCGGGACTAGCGGGGGGGCAAATGAGCAGTTCTTC. This chain joins TRBV5-1 and TRBJ2-1; TRBD2 aligns across 16 bases. The J segment lost 7 bases and the V segment lost 0 bases, leaving 10 bases of the junction unmatched. Germline V CDR1 and CDR2: SGHRS, YFSETQ. The CDR3 extends over 19 amino acids.

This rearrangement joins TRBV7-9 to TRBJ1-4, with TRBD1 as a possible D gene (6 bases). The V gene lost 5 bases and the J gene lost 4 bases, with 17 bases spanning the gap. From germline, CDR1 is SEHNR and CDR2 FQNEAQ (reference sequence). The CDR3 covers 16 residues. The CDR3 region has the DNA TGTGCCAGCAGCCCTGTGCTTGGGGGGCATAATGAAAAACTGTTTTTT. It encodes CASSPVLGGHNEKLFF.

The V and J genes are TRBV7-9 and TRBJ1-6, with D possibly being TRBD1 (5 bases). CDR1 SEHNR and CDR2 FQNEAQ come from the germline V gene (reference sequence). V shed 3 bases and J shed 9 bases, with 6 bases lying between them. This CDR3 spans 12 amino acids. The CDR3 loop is CASSFGGSPLHF. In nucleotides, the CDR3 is TGTGCCAGCAGCTTTGGGGGTTCACCCCTCCACTTT.

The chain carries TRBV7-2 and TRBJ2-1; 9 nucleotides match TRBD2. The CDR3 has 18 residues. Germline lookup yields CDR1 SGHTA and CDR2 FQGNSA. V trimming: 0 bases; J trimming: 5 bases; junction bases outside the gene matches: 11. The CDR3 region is CASSLAALAGVPDNEQFF. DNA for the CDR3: TGTGCCAGCAGCTTAGCGGCTTTAGCGGGAGTTCCCGACAATGAGCAGTTCTTC. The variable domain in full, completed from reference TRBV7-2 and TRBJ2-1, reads GAGVSQSPSNKVTEKGKDVELRCDPISGHTALYWYRQSLGQGLEFLIYFQGNSAPDKSGLPSDRFSAERTGGSVSTLTIQRTQQEDSAVYLCASSLAALAGVPDNEQFFGPGTRLTVL.

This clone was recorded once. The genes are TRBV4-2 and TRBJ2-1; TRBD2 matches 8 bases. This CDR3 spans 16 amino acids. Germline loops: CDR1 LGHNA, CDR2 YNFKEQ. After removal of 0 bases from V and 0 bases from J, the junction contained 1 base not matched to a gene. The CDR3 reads CASSQEGTSSYNEQFF. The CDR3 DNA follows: TGTGCCAGCAGCCAAGAAGGGACTAGCTCCTACAATGAGCAGTTCTTC.

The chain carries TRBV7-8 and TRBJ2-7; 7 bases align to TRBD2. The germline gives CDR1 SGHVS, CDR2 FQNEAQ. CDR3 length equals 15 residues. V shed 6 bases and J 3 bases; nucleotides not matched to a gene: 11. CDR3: CASRGDTGGSYEQYF. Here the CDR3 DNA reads TGTGCCAGCAGGGGAGACACGGGGGGTAGCTACGAGCAGTACTTC.

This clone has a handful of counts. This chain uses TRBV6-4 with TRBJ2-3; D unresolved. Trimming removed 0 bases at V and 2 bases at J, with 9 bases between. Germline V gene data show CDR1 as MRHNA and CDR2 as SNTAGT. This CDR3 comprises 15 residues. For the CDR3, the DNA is TGTGCCAGCAGTGACTCGATGGGCAACACAGATACGCAGTATTTT. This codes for CASSDSMGNTDTQYF.

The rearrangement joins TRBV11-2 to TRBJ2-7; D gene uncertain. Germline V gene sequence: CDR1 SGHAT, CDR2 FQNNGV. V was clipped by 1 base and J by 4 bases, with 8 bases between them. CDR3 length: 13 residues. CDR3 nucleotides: TGTGCCAGCAGCTTAGGGGAATTATACGAGCAGTACTTC. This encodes CASSLGELYEQYF.

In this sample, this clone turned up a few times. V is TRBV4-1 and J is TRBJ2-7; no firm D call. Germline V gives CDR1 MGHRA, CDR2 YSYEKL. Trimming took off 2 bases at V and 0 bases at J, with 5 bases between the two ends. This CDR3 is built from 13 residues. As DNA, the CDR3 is TGCGCCAGCAGCCAACGGATCTCCTACGAGCAGTACTTC. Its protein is CASSQRISYEQYF.

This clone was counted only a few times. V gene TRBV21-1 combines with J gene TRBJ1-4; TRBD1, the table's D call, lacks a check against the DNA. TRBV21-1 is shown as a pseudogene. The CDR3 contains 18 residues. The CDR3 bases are TGTGCCAGCAGCAAACCACGAAGGCAGGGGCCACTTAATGAAAAACTGTTTTTT. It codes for CASSKPRRQGPLNEKLFF.

The CDR3 DNA sequence: TGTGCCAGCAGCTTAGGAACAGGGGCTAGCACAGATACGCAGTATTTT. Amino acid sequence: CASSLGTGASTDTQYF. The rearrangement links TRBV11-2 to TRBJ2-3; 7 bases align to TRBD1. The CDR3 totals 16 residues. Trimming took 1 base from V and 0 from J; bases not matched to a gene: 4. Germline CDR1 SGHAT, CDR2 FQNNGV.

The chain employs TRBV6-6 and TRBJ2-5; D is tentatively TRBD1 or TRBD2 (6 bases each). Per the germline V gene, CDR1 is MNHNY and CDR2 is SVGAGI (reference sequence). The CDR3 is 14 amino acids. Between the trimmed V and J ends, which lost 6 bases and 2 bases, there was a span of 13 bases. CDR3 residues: CASRQGGPQETQYF. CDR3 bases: TGTGCCAGCAGGCAAGGGGGGCCTCAAGAGACCCAGTACTTC.

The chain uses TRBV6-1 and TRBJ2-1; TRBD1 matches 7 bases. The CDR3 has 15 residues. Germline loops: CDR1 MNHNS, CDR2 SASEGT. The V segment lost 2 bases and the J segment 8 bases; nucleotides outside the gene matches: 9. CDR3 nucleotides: TGTGCCAGCAGTGAAAAGGCAGGGGGATCCGATGAGCAGTTCTTC. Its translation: CASSEKAGGSDEQFF.